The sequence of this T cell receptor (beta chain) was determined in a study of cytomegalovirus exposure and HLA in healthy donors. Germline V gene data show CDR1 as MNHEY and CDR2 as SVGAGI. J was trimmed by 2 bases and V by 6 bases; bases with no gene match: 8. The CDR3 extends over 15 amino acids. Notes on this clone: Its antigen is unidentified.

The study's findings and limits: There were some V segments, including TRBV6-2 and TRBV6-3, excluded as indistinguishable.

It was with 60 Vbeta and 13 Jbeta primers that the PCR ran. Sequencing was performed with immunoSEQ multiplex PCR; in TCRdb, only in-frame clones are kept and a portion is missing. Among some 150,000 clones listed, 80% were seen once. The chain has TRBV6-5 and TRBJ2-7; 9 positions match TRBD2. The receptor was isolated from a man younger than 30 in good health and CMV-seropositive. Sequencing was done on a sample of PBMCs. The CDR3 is CASRPGTSRAYEQYF. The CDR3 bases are TGTGCCAGCAGACCCGGGACTAGCAGAGCCTACGAGCAGTACTTC.